The rows below give T cell receptor beta chains drawn from one sample of a study of blood T cell repertoires in COVID-19. Clones were sequenced by immunoSEQ multiplex PCR, and TCRdb holds only the in-frame ones, with some missing. Of about 180,000 clones listed, 80% to 90% are singletons. The specimen was peripheral blood. The receptors were gathered from a man in his 60s with acute or convalescent COVID-19. CDR3s include the opening cysteine and the closing phenylalanine or tryptophan. A D gene is named only where the DNA matches it firmly. The listing skips clone size in some rows; elsewhere it reads once, few, many or a size class.

d_call	v_call	clone_size	j_call	cdr3_aa	cdr3_nt
NA	TRBV30	NA	TRBJ2-2	CAWRNNLLTGELFF	TGTGCCTGGAGAAATAATCTCCTCACCGGGGAGCTGTTTTTT
NA	TRBV6-1	few	TRBJ1-5	CASSQGTPYSNQPQHF	TGTGCCAGCAGTCAAGGGACACCTTATAGCAATCAGCCCCAGCATTTT
NA	TRBV2	NA	TRBJ1-2	CASRGDYGYTF	TGTGCCAGCAGGGGCGACTATGGCTACACCTTC
NA	TRBV2	NA	TRBJ2-7	CASSQQRRASYEQYF	TGTGCCAGCAGTCAACAGCGCAGGGCCTCCTACGAGCAGTACTTC
TRBD2	TRBV5-5	once	TRBJ2-3	CASSTGLAGHAVTDTQYF	TGTGCCAGCAGCACCGGACTAGCGGGACATGCTGTCACAGATACGCAGTATTTT
NA	TRBV28	NA	TRBJ2-5	CASSAPRGTQYF	TGTGCCAGCAGCGCGCCGCGGGGGACCCAGTACTTC
TRBD2	TRBV7-2	NA	TRBJ2-5	CASSLGGGRRETQYF	TGTGCCAGCAGCTTAGGCGGGGGGCGGCGTGAGACCCAGTACTTC
TRBD1	TRBV9	NA	TRBJ2-5	CASSGGQTQETQYF	TGTGCCAGCAGCGGGGGACAGACACAAGAGACCCAGTACTTC
NA	TRBV21-1	NA	TRBJ2-1	CASSNPGLARNEQFF	TGTGCCAGCAGCAATCCGGGACTAGCACGGAATGAGCAGTTCTTC
TRBD2	TRBV11-1	NA	TRBJ2-7	CASSFGLAGGVQYF	TGTGCCAGCAGCTTCGGGCTAGCGGGAGGGGTGCAGTACTTC
NA	TRBV6-6	NA	TRBJ1-2	CASSITGKDTF	TGTGCCAGCAGTATTACAGGGAAGGACACCTTC
NA	TRBV21-1	NA	TRBJ1-4	CASSKSRPCSERDEKLFF	TGTGCCAGCAGCAAGTCGAGACCATGCTCAGAGAGGGATGAAAAACTGTTTTTT
TRBD1	TRBV28	NA	TRBJ2-2	CASSSGRGLGELFF	TGTGCCAGCAGTTCCGGCAGGGGGCTCGGGGAGCTGTTTTTT
NA	TRBV10-3	NA	TRBJ1-5	CAISETRLISNQPQHF	TGTGCCATCAGTGAGACCCGACTGATTAGCAATCAGCCCCAGCATTTT
TRBD2	TRBV4-3	NA	TRBJ2-3	CASSQASGGTSSTDTQYF	TGCGCCAGCAGCCAAGCTAGCGGAGGGACGTCTAGCACAGATACGCAGTATTTT
NA	TRBV27	NA	TRBJ2-1	CASQSSSRANEQFF	TGTGCCAGCCAAAGTTCGAGCCGCGCCAATGAGCAGTTCTTC
NA	TRBV7-8	NA	TRBJ2-1	CASKVARSWRLETGTGGEQFF	TGTGCCAGCAAAGTGGCGAGGAGTTGGCGTTTAGAGACCGGTACAGGCGGTGAGCAGTTCTTC